The clone carrying this T cell receptor (beta chain) showed up just a few times. Its antigen is as yet unknown. Unique molecular identifiers tagged the TCR beta cDNA libraries. TCRdb reprocessed the PCR reads with MiXCR, giving one entry per CDR3 protein. The sample consists of 750,000 to 900,000 distinct CDR3 sequences, 46% of them appearing once. There are 13 residues in the CDR3. Unmatched junction bases numbered 2, after V lost 3 bases and J lost 2 bases. Per germline, CDR1 SQVTM and CDR2 ANQGSEA. The data derive from a study of post-analysis software for immune sequencing data. Overall study: The courses of disease that were included comprised relapsing-remitting, secondary progressive and progressive-relapsing multiple sclerosis. Findings and limits, study-wide: Normalized Chao1 diversity was significantly lower in multiple sclerosis patients than in controls. There were four or five TRBV segments more frequent in patients than controls, and TRBV5-6, TRBV5-1 and TRBV20-1 were among them.

The chain is built from TRBV29-1 and TRBJ2-5; 8 nucleotides line up with TRBD1. The clonotype comes from a girl between 5 and 17 years old with multiple sclerosis. The material sequenced was blood. CDR3 coding DNA: TGCAGCGTTGATTGGGACAGGCAAGAGACCCAGTACTTC. As protein: CSVDWDRQETQYF.